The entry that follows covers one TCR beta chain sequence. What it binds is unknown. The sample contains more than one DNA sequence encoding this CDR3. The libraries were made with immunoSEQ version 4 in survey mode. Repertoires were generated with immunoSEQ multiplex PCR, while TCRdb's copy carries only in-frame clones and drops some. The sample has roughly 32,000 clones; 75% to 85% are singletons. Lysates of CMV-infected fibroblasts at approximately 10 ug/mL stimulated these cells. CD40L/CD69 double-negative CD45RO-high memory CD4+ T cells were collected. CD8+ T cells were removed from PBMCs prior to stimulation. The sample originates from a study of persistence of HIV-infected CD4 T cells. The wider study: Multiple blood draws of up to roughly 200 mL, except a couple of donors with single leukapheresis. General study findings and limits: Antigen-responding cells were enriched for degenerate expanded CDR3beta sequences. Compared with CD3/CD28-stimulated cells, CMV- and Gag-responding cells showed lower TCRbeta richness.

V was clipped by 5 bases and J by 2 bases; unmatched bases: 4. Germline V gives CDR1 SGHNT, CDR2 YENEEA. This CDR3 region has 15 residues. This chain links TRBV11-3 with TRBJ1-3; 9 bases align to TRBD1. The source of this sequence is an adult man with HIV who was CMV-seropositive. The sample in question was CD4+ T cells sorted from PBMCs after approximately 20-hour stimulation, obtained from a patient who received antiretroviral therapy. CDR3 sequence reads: CASSPGQGPGNTIYF. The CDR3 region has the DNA TGTGCCAGCAGCCCGGGACAGGGACCTGGAAACACCATATATTTT.